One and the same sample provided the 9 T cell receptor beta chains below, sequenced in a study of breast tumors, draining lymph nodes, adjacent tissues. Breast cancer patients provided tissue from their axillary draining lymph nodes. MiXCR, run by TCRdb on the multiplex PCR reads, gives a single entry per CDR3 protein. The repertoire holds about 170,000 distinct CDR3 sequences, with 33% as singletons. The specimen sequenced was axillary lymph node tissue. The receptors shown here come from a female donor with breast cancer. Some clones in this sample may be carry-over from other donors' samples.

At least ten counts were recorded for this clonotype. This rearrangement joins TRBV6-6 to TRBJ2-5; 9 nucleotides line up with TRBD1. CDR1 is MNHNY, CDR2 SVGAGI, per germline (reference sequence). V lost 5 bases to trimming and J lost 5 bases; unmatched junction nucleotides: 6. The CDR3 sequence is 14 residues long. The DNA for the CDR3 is TGTGCCAGCAGTACTCGGACAGGGGACGAGACCCAGTACTTC. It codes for CASSTRTGDETQYF.

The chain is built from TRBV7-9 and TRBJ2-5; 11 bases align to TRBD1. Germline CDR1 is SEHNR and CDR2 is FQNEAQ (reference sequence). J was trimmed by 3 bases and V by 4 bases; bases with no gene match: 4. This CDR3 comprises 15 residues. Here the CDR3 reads CASSSGQGVEETQYF. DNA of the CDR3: TGTGCCAGCAGCTCGGGACAGGGGGTGGAAGAGACCCAGTACTTC.

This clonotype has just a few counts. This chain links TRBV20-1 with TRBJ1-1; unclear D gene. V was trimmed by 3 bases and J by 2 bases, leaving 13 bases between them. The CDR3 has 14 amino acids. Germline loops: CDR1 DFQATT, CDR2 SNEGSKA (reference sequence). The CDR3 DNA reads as TGCAGTGCTAGGGTTCCAGGACCTAACACTGAAGCTTTCTTT. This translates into CSARVPGPNTEAFF.

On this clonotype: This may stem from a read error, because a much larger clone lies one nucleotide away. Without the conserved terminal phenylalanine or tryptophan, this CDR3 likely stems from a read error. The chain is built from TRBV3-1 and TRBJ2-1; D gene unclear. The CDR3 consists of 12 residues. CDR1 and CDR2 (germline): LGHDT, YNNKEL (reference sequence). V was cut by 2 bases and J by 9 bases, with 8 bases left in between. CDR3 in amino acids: CASSQTPAEQFS. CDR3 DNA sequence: TGTGCCAGCAGCCAAACTCCGGCTGAGCAGTTCTCC.

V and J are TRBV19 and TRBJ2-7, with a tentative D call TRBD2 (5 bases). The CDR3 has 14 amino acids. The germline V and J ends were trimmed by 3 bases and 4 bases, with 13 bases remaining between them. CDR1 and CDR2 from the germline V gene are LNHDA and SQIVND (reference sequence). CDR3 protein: CASSMRVSAYEQYF. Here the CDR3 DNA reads TGTGCCAGTAGTATGCGGGTATCGGCTTACGAGCAGTACTTC.

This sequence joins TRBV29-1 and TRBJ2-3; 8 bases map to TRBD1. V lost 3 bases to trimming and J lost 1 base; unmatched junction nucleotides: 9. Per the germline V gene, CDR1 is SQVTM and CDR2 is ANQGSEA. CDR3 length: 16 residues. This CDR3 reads CSVEAGGALGTDTQYF. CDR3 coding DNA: TGCAGCGTTGAGGCAGGGGGCGCGTTGGGCACAGATACGCAGTATTTT.

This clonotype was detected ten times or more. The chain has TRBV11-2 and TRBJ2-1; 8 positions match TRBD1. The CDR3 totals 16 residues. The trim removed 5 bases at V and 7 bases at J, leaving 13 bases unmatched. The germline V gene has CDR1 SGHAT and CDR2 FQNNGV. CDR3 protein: CASSPRRDRPTNEQFF. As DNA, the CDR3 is TGTGCCAGCAGCCCCCGCCGGGACAGGCCGACGAATGAGCAGTTCTTC.

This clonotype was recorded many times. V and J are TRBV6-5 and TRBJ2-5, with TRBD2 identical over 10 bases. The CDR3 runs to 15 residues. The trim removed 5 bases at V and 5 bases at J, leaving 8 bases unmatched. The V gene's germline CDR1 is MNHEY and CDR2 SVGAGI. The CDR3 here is CASSRTSGPQETQYF. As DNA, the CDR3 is TGTGCCAGCAGTCGGACTAGCGGACCCCAGGAGACCCAGTACTTC.

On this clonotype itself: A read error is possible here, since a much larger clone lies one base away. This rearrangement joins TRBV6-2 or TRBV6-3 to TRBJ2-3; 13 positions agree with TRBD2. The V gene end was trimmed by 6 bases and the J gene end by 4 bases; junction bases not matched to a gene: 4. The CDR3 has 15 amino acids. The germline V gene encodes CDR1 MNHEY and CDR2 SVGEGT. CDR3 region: CASRQLAGGADTQYF. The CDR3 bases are TGTGCCAGCAGGCAACTAGCGGGGGGGGCAGATACGCAGTATTTT.